This TCR beta chain emerged from a study of shared clonotypes between healthy human individuals (TCRdb year 2020). Background on the whole study: The cohort comprised a couple of women and a few men aged 18 to 49 years. To estimate repertoire size and how much clonotype sharing occurs between individuals, the study deeply sequenced the blood TCR repertoires of roughly 5 healthy adults. Each donor's leukapheresis produced roughly between roughly 0.85 and 10 billion PBMCs. To increase sequencing depth and limit assay-specific biases, TCR repertoire library preparation and sequencing were carried out by different laboratories using diverse techniques. For each donor, CD4 naive and CD4 memory were each run on three plates, CD8 naive on two plates, and CD8 memory on one plate. Findings and caveats that apply to the study as a whole: Because the study included only a small number of donors, the genetic and exposure-history diversity represented was limited. Naive subsets generally had larger estimated clonotype richness than memory subsets. Pairwise subsampling indicated that sequencing depth was expected to affect the degree of clonotype sharing among donors. Approximately 5% of naive CD4, around 3.5% of naive CD8, about 2.1% of memory CD4, and more than 0.35% of memory CD8 clonotypes were shared across a few donors. Compared with non-shared clonotypes, the clonotypes found in all four sorted-subset donors had higher generation probabilities. Sampling was limited to blood, and TCR repertoires in tissue likely differ from TCR repertoires in blood. Even with the large sequencing depth, rarefaction of the sorted-subset datasets indicated that sequencing was incomplete.

The donors were healthy, HIV-negative adults who had no recently reported acute infections or vaccinations. Only Caucasian adults living in Nashville, Tennessee, USA were represented among the donors. CD4+ T cells were enriched by magnetic negative selection, after which naive cells were positively selected on CD45RA and the negative fraction was taken as the memory subset. Blood was obtained by leukapheresis, after which PBMCs were separated by Ficoll-Histopaque density gradient centrifugation and cryopreserved in liquid nitrogen vapor phase. Analytical flow cytometry was used to check the purity and quantity of each magnetically sorted T cell population. Genomic DNA was isolated from each sorted fraction and quantified by UV absorbance on a Nanodrop 2000c. The germline V gene specifies SGHVS as CDR1 and FQNEAQ as CDR2. The V end loses 5 bases and the J end loses 3 bases, and a stretch of 11 bases separates them. From the cysteine up to the phenylalanine, the CDR3 has a length of 13 residues. Solely the CDR3 DNA is kept, with 39 bases framed from the first base.

Using the deep immunoSEQ assay, TCR CDR3 regions were amplified from genomic DNA by multiplex PCR. Extracted genomic DNA from each cell subset was distributed evenly across all wells of several immunoSEQ 96-well plates, and each plate was treated as a replicate. For sorted subsets, each replicate PCR was loaded with 150 to 250 ng genomic DNA, equivalent to 30,000 or so T cell genomes. The purified libraries were quantified using a Qubit 3.0 fluorometer, sized with a Bioanalyzer 2100, and then quantified again using the KAPA Library Quantification kit. A separate single-read 150-cycle Illumina NextSeq 550 flow cell was used to sequence each immunoSEQ 96-well plate. The original methods were these. Because only junctional sequences without quality scores were contained in the immunoSEQ output, filtering matching that applied to full-length reads could not be performed. To assign V/J genes and CDR3, sequences were annotated against IMGT germline references using PyIR, a Python wrapper for IgBLAST v1.9. Reads were filtered out if the reads had weak V/J assignments (E-value above 1e-6), no CDR3, stop codons, out-of-frame junctions, or ambiguous translated residues. V3J clonotypes were defined by identical inferred V gene, J gene, and CDR3 amino acid sequence. Percentage overlap between repertoires was calculated by dividing the number of shared unique clonotypes by the size of the smaller repertoire. Three approaches were used to assess repertoire richness: RTK rarefaction, the Chao1 estimator, and Recon v2.1 estimates of unobserved clonotypes. For all TCRbeta clonotypes obtained by the gDNA method from a few donors, generation probabilities were computed with OLGA. TCRdb re-hosts the immuneACCESS table, in-frame sequences only. Its copies lack some clones; in the studies checked, an unresolved V gene accounts for under half of them, and the cause for the rest is not known. V and J calls plus clone size are reproduced from that table; the DNA served to infer D and trimming. For this sample there are under 750,000 clones; about two thirds appear just once. Approximately 1.7% of the sample is held by the ten biggest clonotypes.

As regards this clone: Its antigen is still unknown. No much larger clonotype is one base removed from it; base qualities were not supplied. Distinct nucleotide sequences in the sample also encode this CDR3.

This clonotype originated in a woman between 25 and 40 years old in good health. The rearrangement combines TRBV7-8 with TRBJ2-7; a tentative D match to TRBD1 spans 6 bases. Sequenced sample: memory CD4+ T cells sorted from blood. The cell subset or site tag for this specimen amounts to: CD45RA-negative fraction. The sequence in DNA is TGTGCCAGCAGCGCCGGGACACTCTACGAGCAGTACTTC. Its translation reads: CASSAGTLYEQYF.